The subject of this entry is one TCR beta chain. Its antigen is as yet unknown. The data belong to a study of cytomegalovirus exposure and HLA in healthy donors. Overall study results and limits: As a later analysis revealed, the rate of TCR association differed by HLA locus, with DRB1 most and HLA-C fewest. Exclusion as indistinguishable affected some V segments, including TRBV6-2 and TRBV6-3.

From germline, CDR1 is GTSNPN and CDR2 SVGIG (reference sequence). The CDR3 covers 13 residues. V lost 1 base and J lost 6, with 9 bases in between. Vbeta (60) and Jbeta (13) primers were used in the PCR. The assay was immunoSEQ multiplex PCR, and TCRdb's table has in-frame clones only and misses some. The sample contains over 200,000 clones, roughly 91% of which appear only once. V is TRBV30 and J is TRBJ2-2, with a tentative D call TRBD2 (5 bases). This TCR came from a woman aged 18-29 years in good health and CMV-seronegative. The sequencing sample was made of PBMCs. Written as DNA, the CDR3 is TGTGCCTGGAGTGACGAGGGATCCGGGGAGCTGTTTTTT. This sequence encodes CAWSDEGSGELFF.